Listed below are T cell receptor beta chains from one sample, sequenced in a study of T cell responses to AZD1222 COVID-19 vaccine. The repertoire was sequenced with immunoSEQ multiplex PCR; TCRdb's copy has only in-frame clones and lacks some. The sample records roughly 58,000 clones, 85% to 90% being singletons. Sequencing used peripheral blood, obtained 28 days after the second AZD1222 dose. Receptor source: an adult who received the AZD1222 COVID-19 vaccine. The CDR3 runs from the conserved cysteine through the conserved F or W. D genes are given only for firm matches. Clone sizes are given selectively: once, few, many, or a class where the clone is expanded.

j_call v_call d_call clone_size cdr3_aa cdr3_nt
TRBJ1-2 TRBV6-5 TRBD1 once CASSYSRTGGGYGYTF TGTGCCAGCAGTTACTCGAGGACAGGGGGCGGCTATGGCTACACCTTC
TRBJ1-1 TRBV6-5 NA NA CASSYVRYTEAFF TGTGCCAGCAGTTACGTACGGTACACTGAAGCTTTCTTT
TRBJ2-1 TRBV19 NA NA CASSFGGPPAANEQFF TGTGCCAGTAGCTTCGGGGGCCCCCCTGCTGCCAATGAGCAGTTCTTC
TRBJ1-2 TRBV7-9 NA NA CASSPDGGDRYGYTF TGTGCCAGCAGCCCTGACGGTGGGGATCGCTATGGCTACACCTTC
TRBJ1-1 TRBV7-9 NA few CASSPGRNTEAFF TGTGCCAGCAGCCCTGGACGGAACACTGAAGCTTTCTTT
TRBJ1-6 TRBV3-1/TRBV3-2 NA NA CASSPSQARGSPLHF TGTGCCAGCAGCCCCTCACAGGCGCGGGGGTCACCCCTCCACTTT
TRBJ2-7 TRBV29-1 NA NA CSVGDYEQYF TGCAGCGTTGGAGACTACGAGCAGTACTTC
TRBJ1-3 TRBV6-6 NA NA CASSGVGGSGNTIYF TGTGCCAGCAGTGGGGTGGGGGGTTCTGGAAACACCATATATTTT
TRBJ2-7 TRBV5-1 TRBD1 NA CASSLWTGSGNGKIYEQYF TGCGCCAGCAGCCTCTGGACAGGGAGCGGTAACGGGAAAATCTACGAGCAGTACTTC
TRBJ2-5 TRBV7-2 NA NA CASSLGGGRQTQYF TGTGCCAGCAGCTTAGGAGGGGGGCGACAGACCCAGTACTTC
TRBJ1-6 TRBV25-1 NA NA CASSPTGRGYNSPLHF TGTGCCAGCAGCCCCACGGGCAGGGGATATAATTCACCCCTCCACTTT
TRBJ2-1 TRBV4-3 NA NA CASSQDWTGGGNEQFF TGCGCCAGCAGCCAAGATTGGACAGGAGGGGGTAATGAGCAGTTCTTC
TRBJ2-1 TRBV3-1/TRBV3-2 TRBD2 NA CASSFWRGGYNEQFF TGTGCCAGCAGCTTTTGGCGGGGGGGTTACAATGAGCAGTTCTTC
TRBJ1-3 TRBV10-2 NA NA CASFSGNTIYF TGCGCCAGCTTCTCTGGAAACACCATATATTTT
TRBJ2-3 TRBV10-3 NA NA CAIRDSRSTDTQYF TGTGCCATCCGCGATAGTCGTAGCACAGATACGCAGTATTTT
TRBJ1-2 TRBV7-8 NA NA CASSLGNSGYGYTF TGTGCCAGCAGCTTAGGGAATTCAGGCTATGGCTACACCTTC
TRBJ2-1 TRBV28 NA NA CASSLQDNEQFF TGTGCCAGCAGTTTACAGGACAATGAGCAGTTCTTC
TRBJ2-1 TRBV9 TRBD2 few CASSVRGVDEQFF TGTGCCAGCAGCGTACGGGGGGTCGATGAGCAGTTCTTC
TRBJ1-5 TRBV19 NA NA CASSGGGRDQPQHF TGTGCCAGTAGTGGCGGGGGGCGAGATCAGCCCCAGCATTTT
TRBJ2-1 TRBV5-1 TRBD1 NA CASSLARQGNYNEQFF TGCGCCAGCAGCTTGGCCCGACAGGGGAACTACAATGAGCAGTTCTTC
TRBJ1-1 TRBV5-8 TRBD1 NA CASSLDRGLTEAFF TGTGCCAGCAGCTTGGACAGGGGGCTCACTGAAGCTTTCTTT
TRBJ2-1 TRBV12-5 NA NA CASGLTQPMDEQFF TGTGCTAGTGGTTTGACACAACCCATGGATGAGCAGTTCTTC
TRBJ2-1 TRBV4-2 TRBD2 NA CASRGEGLAEDNEQFF TGTGCCAGCAGGGGGGAGGGACTAGCGGAGGACAATGAGCAGTTCTTC
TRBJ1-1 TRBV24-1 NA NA CATRVTGTFTEAFF TGTGCCACCAGGGTCACCGGGACATTCACTGAAGCTTTCTTT
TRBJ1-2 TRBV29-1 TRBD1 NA CSAPGQGENGYTF TGCAGCGCACCGGGACAGGGGGAGAATGGCTACACCTTC
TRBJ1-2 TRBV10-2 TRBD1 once CASSEGQGAAGYTF TGCGCCAGCAGCGAGGGACAGGGGGCGGCTGGCTACACCTTC
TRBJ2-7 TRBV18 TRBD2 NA CASSRPGLAFYEQYF TGTGCCAGCTCACGGCCGGGACTAGCGTTCTACGAGCAGTACTTC
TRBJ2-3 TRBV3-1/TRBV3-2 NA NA CASSLKTDTQYF TGTGCCAGCAGCCTGAAAACAGATACGCAGTATTTT
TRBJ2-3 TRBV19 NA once CASSYAGPTDTQYF TGTGCCAGTAGTTACGCAGGACCGACAGATACGCAGTATTTT
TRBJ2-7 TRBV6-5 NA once CASTDSPGSHEQYF TGTGCCAGCACGGACAGTCCCGGGAGCCACGAGCAGTACTTC
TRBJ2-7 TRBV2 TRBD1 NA CASSRDRAREQYF TGTGCCAGCAGTAGGGACAGGGCTAGGGAGCAGTACTTC
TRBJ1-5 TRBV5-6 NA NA CASSSLDGMNQPQHF TGTGCCAGCAGCTCCCTGGACGGCATGAATCAGCCCCAGCATTTT
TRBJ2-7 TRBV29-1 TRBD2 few CSVAGGYEQYF TGCAGCGTTGCGGGGGGCTACGAGCAGTACTTC
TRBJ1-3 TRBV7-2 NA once CASSSTGASGNTIYF TGTGCCAGCAGCTCCACAGGAGCCTCTGGAAACACCATATATTTT
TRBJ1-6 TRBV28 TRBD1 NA CASTRWGQGDSPLHF TGTGCCAGCACTCGTTGGGGACAGGGTGATTCACCCCTCCACTTT
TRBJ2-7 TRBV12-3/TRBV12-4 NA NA CASLLDYEQYF TGTGCCAGTCTTCTAGACTACGAGCAGTACTTC
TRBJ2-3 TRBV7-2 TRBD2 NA CASSPSGLAGTDTQYF TGTGCCAGCAGCCCATCAGGACTAGCGGGAACAGATACGCAGTATTTT
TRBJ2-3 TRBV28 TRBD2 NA CASWTSYPDTQYF TGTGCCAGCTGGACTAGTTACCCAGATACGCAGTATTTT
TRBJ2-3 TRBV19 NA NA CASSMSGLVTDTQYF TGTGCCAGTAGTATGAGCGGGTTAGTAACAGATACGCAGTATTTT
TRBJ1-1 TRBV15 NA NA CATSRDKARAEMNTEAFF TGTGCCACCAGCAGAGATAAGGCCAGGGCGGAGATGAACACTGAAGCTTTCTTT
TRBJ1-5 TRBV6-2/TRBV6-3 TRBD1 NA CASSPGQGKGGNQPQHF TGTGCCAGCAGCCCAGGACAGGGAAAGGGTGGCAATCAGCCCCAGCATTTT
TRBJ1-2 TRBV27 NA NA CASSADGYGYTF TGTGCCAGCAGTGCCGACGGATATGGCTACACCTTC
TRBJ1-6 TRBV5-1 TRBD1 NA CASSGQGVNSPLHF TGCGCCAGCAGTGGACAGGGGGTTAATTCACCCCTCCACTTT
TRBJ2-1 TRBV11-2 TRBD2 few CASSRLAGGSYNEQFF TGTGCCAGCAGCCGGCTGGCGGGAGGCTCCTACAATGAGCAGTTCTTC
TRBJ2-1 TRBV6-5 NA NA CASSRDSNEQFF TGTGCCAGCAGTCGAGACAGCAATGAGCAGTTCTTC
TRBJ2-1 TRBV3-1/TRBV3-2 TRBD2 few CASSQVLRAGDNEQFF TGTGCCAGCAGCCAAGTCTTGCGGGCGGGGGACAATGAGCAGTTCTTC
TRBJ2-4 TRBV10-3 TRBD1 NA CASQGANIQYF TGTGCCAGCCAGGGGGCAAACATTCAGTACTTC
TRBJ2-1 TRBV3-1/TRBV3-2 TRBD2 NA CASRGTSGRTRFF TGTGCCAGCAGGGGGACTAGCGGGAGAACGCGTTTCTTC
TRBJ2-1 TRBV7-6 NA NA CASSFNPGAESRNEQFF TGTGCCAGCAGCTTCAACCCGGGGGCGGAGAGCCGGAATGAGCAGTTCTTC
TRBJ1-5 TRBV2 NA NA CASKLGLGQPNQPQHF TGTGCCAGCAAATTGGGGCTTGGACAGCCCAATCAGCCCCAGCATTTT
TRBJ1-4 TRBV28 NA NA CASSYRGGGEKLFF TGTGCCAGCAGCTATCGGGGAGGGGGAGAAAAACTGTTTTTT
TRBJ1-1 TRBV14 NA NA CASSQGAGLDTEAFF TGTGCCAGCAGCCAAGGGGCGGGCTTGGACACTGAAGCTTTCTTT
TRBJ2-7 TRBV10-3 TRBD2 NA CAISTSGSLTYEQYF TGTGCCATCAGTACTAGCGGGAGCCTTACCTACGAGCAGTACTTC
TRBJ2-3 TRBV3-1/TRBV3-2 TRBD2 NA CASSPSGRTADTQYF TGTGCCAGCAGCCCCAGCGGGAGAACTGCAGATACGCAGTATTTT
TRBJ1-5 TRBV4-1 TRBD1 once CASSYQGAFDNQPQHF TGCGCCAGCAGCTATCAGGGGGCTTTCGACAATCAGCCCCAGCATTTT
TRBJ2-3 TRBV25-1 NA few CASSEGTRDTQYF TGTGCCAGCAGTGAGGGCACTCGGGATACGCAGTATTTT
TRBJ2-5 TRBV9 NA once CASSVSVRQETQYF TGTGCCAGCAGCGTATCTGTGCGCCAAGAGACCCAGTACTTC